This passage covers 27 T cell receptor beta chains from one sample sequenced in a study of T cells after yellow fever vaccination. One entry per CDR3 protein results from TCRdb running MiXCR on the 5' RACE reads. The sample has some 350,000 distinct CDR3 sequences; 6.2% are singletons. The sample consisted of PBMCs, taken 5 days after the yellow fever booster vaccination. The receptors were sampled from a man aged 30 to 45 who received the YFV17D yellow fever vaccine.

The genes are TRBV6-2 or TRBV6-3 and TRBJ1-1; maybe TRBD1 (6 bases). V shed 2 bases and J shed 7 bases, with 11 bases lying between them. This CDR3 is built from 13 residues. CDR1 and CDR2 from the germline V gene are MNHEY and SVGEGT. The CDR3 bases are TGTGCCAGCAGTTACACTTCGACAGGTGAAGCTTTCTTT. Amino acids: CASSYTSTGEAFF.

Many counts were recorded for this clonotype. The genes are TRBV3-1 and TRBJ2-1; 12 positions agree with TRBD2. The CDR3 runs to 14 residues. V was clipped by 3 bases and J by 9 bases; unmatched bases: 3. Germline lookup yields CDR1 LGHDT and CDR2 YNNKEL (reference sequence). CDR3 nucleotides: TGTGCCAGCAGCCAGGGACTAGCGGGCGGTGAGCAGTTCTTC. Its translation: CASSQGLAGGEQFF.

V and J are TRBV28 and TRBJ2-7; D could derive from TRBD1 or TRBD2 (5 bases each). This CDR3 contains 13 residues. Trimming cost V 10 bases and J 3 bases, with 16 bases left between them. The germline CDR1 and CDR2 sequences are MDHEN and SYDVKM. In DNA, the CDR3 is TGTGCCACCCTGGAGAGGGGTTTCTACGAGCAGTACTTC. This translates into CATLERGFYEQYF.

The chain employs TRBV7-2 and TRBJ2-1; D assignment may be TRBD1 or TRBD2 (5 bases each). Germline CDR1 and CDR2: SGHTA and FQGNSA. V dropped 1 base and J dropped 4 bases, with 8 bases sitting between them. The CDR3 runs 14 residues. Here the CDR3 DNA reads TGTGCCAGCAGCTTAGGCAGGGAGTACAATGAGCAGTTCTTC. Residues: CASSLGREYNEQFF.

This clonotype has just a few counts. The J gene is TRBJ2-7, the V gene TRBV7-2, with TRBD1 matching 7 bases. V dropped 2 bases and J dropped 0; count of bases not matched to a gene: 4. This CDR3 region has 15 residues. Germline-derived CDR1 and CDR2 are SGHTA and FQGNSA. CDR3 in amino acids: CASSLMTGSSYEQYF. In DNA form, the CDR3 reads TGTGCCAGCAGCTTAATGACAGGGAGCTCCTACGAGCAGTACTTC.

The genes are TRBV12-3 or TRBV12-4 and TRBJ2-1; 10 bases match TRBD1. After removal of 5 bases from V and 9 bases from J, the junction contained 10 bases not matched to a gene. CDR3 length: 15 residues. This CDR3 is CASSLGGQGSVEQFF. DNA for the CDR3: TGTGCCAGCAGTCTTGGGGGACAGGGGTCGGTTGAGCAGTTCTTC.

This clonotype was observed a few times. This chain's CDR3 is CSARTSGHTDTQYF. The DNA for the CDR3 is TGCAGTGCACGGACTAGCGGTCACACAGATACGCAGTATTTT. The chain uses TRBV20-1 and TRBJ2-3; the match to TRBD2 covers 10 bases. Trimming took 6 bases from V and 2 from J; bases not matched to a gene: 5. Germline loops: CDR1 DFQATT, CDR2 SNEGSKA (reference sequence). This CDR3 comprises 14 residues.

This clonotype was observed a few times. V and J are TRBV12-5 and TRBJ1-1; no clear D gene. CDR1 and CDR2 (germline): LGHNT, FRNRAP. This CDR3 spans 12 amino acids. As DNA, the CDR3 is TGTGGCCACCGCGGCCGGAACACTGAAGCTTTCTTT. Residues: CGHRGRNTEAFF.

This clonotype has more than one count but fewer than ten. The V gene is TRBV7-2, the J gene TRBJ2-3; 10 nucleotides agree with TRBD1. With 4 bases clipped from V and 5 bases from J, the junction kept 9 bases outside the gene matches. CDR3 size: 16 residues. Germline V lookup: CDR1 SGHTA, CDR2 FQGNSA. CDR3 DNA sequence: TGTGCCAGCAGCTCCGGACAGGGGGGTTGGGTAGATACGCAGTATTTT. Its translation is CASSSGQGGWVDTQYF.

This clonotype showed up just a few times. The chain has TRBV19 and TRBJ1-6, with a possible D match to TRBD1 (5 bases). This CDR3 region has 15 residues. Trimming took 2 bases from V and 8 from J, leaving 13 bases between them. Germline V gene lookup returns CDR1 LNHDA and CDR2 SQIVND (reference sequence). CDR3 coding DNA: TGTGCCAGTAGTATAAGAAGGCCGGGGGATTCACCCCTCCACTTT. It codes for CASSIRRPGDSPLHF.

The rearrangement uses TRBV5-1 and TRBJ2-1, with 8 bases identical to TRBD2. The V gene's germline CDR1 is SGHRS and CDR2 YFSETQ. Losses at the gene ends were 6 bases for V and 7 bases for J; bases not matched to a gene: 12. The CDR3 is 15 amino acids. The CDR3 DNA sequence: TGCGCCAGCACGACGAAAGCGGGAGTCGGTAATGAGCAGTTCTTC. It codes for CASTTKAGVGNEQFF.

The chain links TRBV18 to TRBJ2-2; tentatively, D is TRBD1 or TRBD2 (5 bases each). Germline assignment: CDR1 KGHSH and CDR2 LQKENI. The V end lost 3 bases, the J end lost 1 base, and 12 bases lay between the germline ends. The CDR3 loop spans 16 amino acids. This CDR3 reads CASSPPGRWNTGELFF. For the CDR3, the DNA is TGTGCCAGCTCACCTCCGGGACGCTGGAACACCGGGGAGCTGTTTTTT.

Concerning this clonotype: A junction end diverges from the germline sequence, so it may reflect a read error. The V call is TRBV19, the J call TRBJ2-2; a weak D match, TRBD2 (5 bases). Germline lookup yields CDR1 LNHDA and CDR2 SQIVND (reference sequence). The CDR3 is 14 amino acids. The CDR3 protein is CASSIVSEAGDLFF. Here the CDR3 DNA reads TGTGCCAGTAGTATAGTTTCCGAGGCCGGGGATCTGTTTTTT.

Only a few counts were recorded for this clonotype. The chain links TRBV7-2 to TRBJ2-7; 7 bases agree with TRBD2. The V gene end was trimmed by 3 bases and the J gene end by 3 bases; junction bases not matched to a gene: 5. The germline CDR1 and CDR2 sequences are SGHTA and FQGNSA. CDR3 size: 14 residues. DNA for the CDR3: TGTGCCAGCAGCTTGGGAGGGAAGAGCTACGAGCAGTACTTC. Amino acid sequence: CASSLGGKSYEQYF.

This clonotype was observed at least ten times. This chain joins TRBV20-1 and TRBJ2-3; D call uncertain. Per the germline V gene, CDR1 is DFQATT and CDR2 is SNEGSKA (reference sequence). This CDR3 contains 14 residues. Trimming left V 0 bases short and J 3 bases short, with 10 bases between. In nucleotides, the CDR3 is TGCAGTGCTAGAGATCACCTACAAACAGATACGCAGTATTTT. It yields the protein CSARDHLQTDTQYF.

This clonotype has only a few counts. The genes are TRBV6-5 and TRBJ2-2; D not certain. The germline V and J ends were trimmed by 1 base and 8 bases, with 8 bases remaining between them. CDR3 length: 13 amino acids. Germline V gene sequence: CDR1 MNHEY, CDR2 SVGAGI. For the CDR3, the DNA is TGTGCCAGCAGTTACTGGGCGGATGGGGAGCTGTTTTTT. Its translation is CASSYWADGELFF.

The rearrangement links TRBV29-1 to TRBJ2-3; no clear D. Trimming took off 5 bases at V and 2 bases at J, with 11 bases between the two ends. Germline V gene lookup returns CDR1 SQVTM and CDR2 ANQGSEA. The CDR3 is 13 amino acids. CDR3 sequence (DNA): TGCAGCGTTCGTCCGGCAGACACAGATACGCAGTATTTT. It codes for CSVRPADTDTQYF.

This clonotype appeared a few times. The V gene is TRBV14, the J gene TRBJ2-7, with D hard to call. The CDR3 spans 12 residues. V dropped 1 base and J dropped 2 bases, with 3 bases sitting between them. Germline CDR1 is SGHDN and CDR2 is FVKESK. The CDR3 bases are TGTGCCAGCAGCCAAGTAGCCTACGAGCAGTACTTC. Amino acid sequence: CASSQVAYEQYF.

This clonotype was picked up a small number of times. The chain joins TRBV9 to TRBJ2-7, with unresolved D. The CDR3 is 13 residues long. Trimming took off 0 bases at V and 8 bases at J, with 12 bases between the two ends. Germline V gene data show CDR1 as SGDLS and CDR2 as YYNGEE. CDR3 protein: CASSVDERSQQYF. CDR3 bases: TGTGCCAGCAGCGTAGATGAGAGATCGCAGCAGTACTTC.

A few counts support this clonotype. The chain joins TRBV14 to TRBJ2-1; 11 positions match TRBD2. The CDR3 totals 13 residues. The V and J ends lost 10 bases and 6 bases, in that order; junction bases with no gene match: 5. CDR1 and CDR2 from the germline V gene are SGHDN and FVKESK. CDR3 in amino acids: CATGLAGSNEQFF. CDR3 nucleotide sequence: TGTGCCACCGGACTAGCGGGTAGCAATGAGCAGTTCTTC.

This clonotype was found a few times. V gene TRBV15 combines with J gene TRBJ2-6; tentatively, D is TRBD2 (5 bases). CDR3 length equals 17 residues. Looked up from germline, CDR1 is LNHNV and CDR2 is YYDKDF (reference sequence). Between the trimmed V and J ends, which lost 1 base and 2 bases, there was a span of 12 bases. CDR3 bases: TGTGCCACCAGCAGAGTAGGTTTCGGGGCTGGGGCCAACGTCCTGACTTTC. It translates to CATSRVGFGAGANVLTF.

This clonotype was counted between two and nine times. The chain is built from TRBV27 and TRBJ2-3, with D unclear. From germline, CDR1 is MNHEY and CDR2 SMNVEV (reference sequence). V lost 5 bases and J lost 2, with 11 bases in between. The CDR3 is 14 amino acids. The CDR3 bases are TGTGCCAGCAGTCCCGAACGGATCACAGATACGCAGTATTTT. Translation gives CASSPERITDTQYF.

This clonotype was counted between two and nine times. The chain recombines TRBV4-3 with TRBJ2-2; perhaps TRBD2 as D (6 bases). The CDR3 runs to 14 residues. Trimming took off 0 bases at V and 8 bases at J, with 10 bases between the two ends. CDR1 and CDR2 (germline): LGHNA, YSLEER. The CDR3 DNA follows: TGCGCCAGCAGCCAAGAGGTCGCGGGGGGGGAGCTGTTTTTT. It encodes CASSQEVAGGELFF.

This clonotype was seen a handful of times. The chain is built from TRBV21-1 and TRBJ1-2. TRBV21-1 is annotated as a pseudogene. CDR3 length equals 14 residues. The CDR3 DNA reads TGTGCCAGCAGCAACCGGGCCCTTCTCTATGGCTACACCTTC. Translated, it gives CASSNRALLYGYTF.

This clonotype has a handful of counts. This chain joins TRBV12-3 or TRBV12-4 and TRBJ1-2; no definite D call. The CDR3 consists of 12 residues. Trimming took 1 base from V and 6 from J, leaving 6 bases between them. CDR3 amino acids: CASSLGRNGYTF. CDR3 nucleotides: TGTGCCAGCAGTTTAGGCCGAAATGGCTACACCTTC.

The chain joins TRBV28 to TRBJ2-7, with 9 positions matching TRBD2. V shed 10 bases and J 7 bases; nucleotides not matched to a gene: 11. The CDR3 has 13 residues. Germline-derived CDR1 and CDR2 are MDHEN and SYDVKM. DNA for the CDR3: TGTGCCATAGAGGCGGGAGGGGGGGGTGAGCAGTACTTC. It is translated as CAIEAGGGGEQYF.

The gene calls are TRBV19 and TRBJ2-5, with D possibly TRBD2 on 5 matching bases. V lost 6 bases, J lost 0 bases, and 17 bases lay in between. This CDR3 has 16 amino acids. Germline V gene lookup returns CDR1 LNHDA and CDR2 SQIVND (reference sequence). This CDR3 is CASSPPRRGNQETQYF. DNA of the CDR3: TGTGCCAGTAGCCCCCCACGACGGGGAAACCAAGAGACCCAGTACTTC.